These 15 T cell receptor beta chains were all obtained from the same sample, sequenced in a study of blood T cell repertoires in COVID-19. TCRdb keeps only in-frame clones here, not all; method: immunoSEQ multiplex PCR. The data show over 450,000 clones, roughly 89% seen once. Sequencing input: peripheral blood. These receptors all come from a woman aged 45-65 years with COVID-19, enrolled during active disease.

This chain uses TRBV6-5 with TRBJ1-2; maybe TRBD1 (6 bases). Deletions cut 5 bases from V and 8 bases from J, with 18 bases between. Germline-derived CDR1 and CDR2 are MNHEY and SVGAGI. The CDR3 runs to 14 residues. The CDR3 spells CASSTTGVGLGYTF. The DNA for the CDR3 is TGTGCCAGCAGTACGACAGGCGTCGGGTTGGGCTACACCTTC.

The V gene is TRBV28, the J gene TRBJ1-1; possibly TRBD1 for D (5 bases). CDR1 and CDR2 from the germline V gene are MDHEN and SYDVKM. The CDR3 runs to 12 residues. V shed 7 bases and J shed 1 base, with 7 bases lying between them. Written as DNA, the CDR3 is TGTGCCAGCAAAGGGGCGAACACTGAAGCTTTCTTT. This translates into CASKGANTEAFF.

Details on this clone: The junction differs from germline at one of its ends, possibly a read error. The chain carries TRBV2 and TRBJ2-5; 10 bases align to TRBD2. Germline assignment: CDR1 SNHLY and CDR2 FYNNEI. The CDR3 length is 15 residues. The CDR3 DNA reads TGTGTCAGCAGTGTGGGACTAGCGAATCGAGAGACCCAGTACTTC. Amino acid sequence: CVSSVGLANRETQYF.

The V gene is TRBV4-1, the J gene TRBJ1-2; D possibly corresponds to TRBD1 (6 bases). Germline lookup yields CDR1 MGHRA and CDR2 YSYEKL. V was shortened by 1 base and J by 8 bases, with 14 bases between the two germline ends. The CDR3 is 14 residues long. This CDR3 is CASSQVLGGEGYTF. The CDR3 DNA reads TGCGCCAGCAGCCAAGTATTAGGGGGAGAAGGCTACACCTTC.

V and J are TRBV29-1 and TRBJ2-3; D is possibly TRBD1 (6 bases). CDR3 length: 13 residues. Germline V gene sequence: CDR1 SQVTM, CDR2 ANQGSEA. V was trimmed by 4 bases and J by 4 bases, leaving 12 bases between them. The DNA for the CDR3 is TGCAGCGTTGGAATAACAGGGCCAGATACGCAGTATTTT. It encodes CSVGITGPDTQYF.

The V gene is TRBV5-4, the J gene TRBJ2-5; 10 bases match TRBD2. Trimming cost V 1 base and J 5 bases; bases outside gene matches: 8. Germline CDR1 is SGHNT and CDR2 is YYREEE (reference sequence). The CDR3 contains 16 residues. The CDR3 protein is CASSLKTLAGRETQYF. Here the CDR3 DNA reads TGTGCCAGCAGCTTGAAAACACTAGCGGGGAGGGAGACCCAGTACTTC.

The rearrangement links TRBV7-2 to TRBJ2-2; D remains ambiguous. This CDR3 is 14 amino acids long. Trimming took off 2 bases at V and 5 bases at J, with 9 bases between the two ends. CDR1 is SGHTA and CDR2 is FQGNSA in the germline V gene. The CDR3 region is CASSLTSRTGELFF. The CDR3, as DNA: TGTGCCAGCAGCTTAACCTCGAGGACCGGGGAGCTGTTTTTT.

CDR3 amino acids: CASSLSGYEQFF. CDR3 coding DNA: TGTGCCAGCAGTTTGTCAGGGTATGAGCAGTTCTTC. V usage is TRBV12-3 or TRBV12-4 and J usage is TRBJ2-1; D is possibly TRBD1 (5 bases). The V end was cut by 3 bases, the J end by 8 bases, with 8 bases between. This CDR3 contains 12 residues.

The CDR3 reads CASNKEGNTGDPNFF. The CDR3 DNA reads as TGCGCCAGCAATAAGGAGGGGAACACCGGGGACCCAAACTTTTTT. V usage is TRBV5-1 and J usage is TRBJ2-2; the D gene is possibly TRBD2 (6 bases). From germline, CDR1 is SGHRS and CDR2 YFSETQ. The ends were cut back, 6 bases at V and 17 bases at J, with 29 bases in the middle. The CDR3 is 15 amino acids.

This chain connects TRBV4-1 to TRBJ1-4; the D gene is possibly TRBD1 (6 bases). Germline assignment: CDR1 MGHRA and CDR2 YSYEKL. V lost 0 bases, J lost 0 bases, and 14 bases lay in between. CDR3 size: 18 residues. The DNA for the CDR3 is TGCGCCAGCAGCCAAGATCCCAGGGGTTTTGCAACTAATGAAAAACTGTTTTTT. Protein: CASSQDPRGFATNEKLFF.

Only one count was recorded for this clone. The CDR3 DNA sequence: TGTGCCGCGGGGGCCGGGACAGATACGCAGTATTTT. It yields the protein CAAGAGTDTQYF. V gene TRBV6-6 combines with J gene TRBJ2-3; weak D call: TRBD2 (7 bases). This CDR3 region has 12 residues. The V and J ends lost 11 bases and 3 bases respectively, with 12 bases between them. The germline gives CDR1 MNHNY, CDR2 SVGAGI (reference sequence).

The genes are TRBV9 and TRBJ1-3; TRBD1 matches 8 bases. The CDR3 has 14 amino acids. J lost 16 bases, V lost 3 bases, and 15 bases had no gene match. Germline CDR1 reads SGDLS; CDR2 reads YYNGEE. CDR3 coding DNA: TGTGCCAGCAGCGAGAGGGATAGGGACAGGATAATCTATTTT. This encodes CASSERDRDRIIYF.

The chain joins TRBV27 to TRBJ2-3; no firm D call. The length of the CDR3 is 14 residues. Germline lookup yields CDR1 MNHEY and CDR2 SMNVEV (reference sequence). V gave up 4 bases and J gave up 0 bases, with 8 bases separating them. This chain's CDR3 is CASSSYSSTDTQYF. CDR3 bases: TGTGCCAGCAGTTCTTACAGCAGCACAGATACGCAGTATTTT.

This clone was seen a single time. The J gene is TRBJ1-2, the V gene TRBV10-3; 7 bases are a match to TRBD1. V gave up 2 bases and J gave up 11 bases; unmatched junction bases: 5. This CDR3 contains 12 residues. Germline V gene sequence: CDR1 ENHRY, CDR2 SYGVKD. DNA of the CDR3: TGTGCCATCAGTGAGGACAACAGGGGTTACACCTTC. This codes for CAISEDNRGYTF.

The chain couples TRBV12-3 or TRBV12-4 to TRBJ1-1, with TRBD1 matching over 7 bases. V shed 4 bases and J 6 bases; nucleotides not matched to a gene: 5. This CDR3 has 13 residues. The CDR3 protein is CASSWGRGAEAFF. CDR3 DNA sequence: TGTGCCAGCAGTTGGGGCAGGGGGGCTGAAGCTTTCTTT.